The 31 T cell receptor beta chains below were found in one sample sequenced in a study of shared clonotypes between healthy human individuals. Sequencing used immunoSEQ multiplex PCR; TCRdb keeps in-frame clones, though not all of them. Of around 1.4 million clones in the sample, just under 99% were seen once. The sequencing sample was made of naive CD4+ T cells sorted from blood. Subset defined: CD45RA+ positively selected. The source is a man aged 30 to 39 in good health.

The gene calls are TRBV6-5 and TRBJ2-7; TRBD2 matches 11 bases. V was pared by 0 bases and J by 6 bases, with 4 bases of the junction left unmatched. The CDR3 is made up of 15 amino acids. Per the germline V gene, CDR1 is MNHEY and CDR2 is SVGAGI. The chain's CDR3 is CASSYSLAGGREQYF. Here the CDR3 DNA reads TGTGCCAGCAGTTACTCCCTAGCGGGAGGACGCGAGCAGTACTTC.

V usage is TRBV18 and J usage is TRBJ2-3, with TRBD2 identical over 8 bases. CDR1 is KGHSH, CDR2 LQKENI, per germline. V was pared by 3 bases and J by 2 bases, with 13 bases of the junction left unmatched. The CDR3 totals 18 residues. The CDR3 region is CASSPFAISGKVTDTQYF. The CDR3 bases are TGTGCCAGCTCACCGTTCGCCATTAGCGGGAAGGTCACAGATACGCAGTATTTT.

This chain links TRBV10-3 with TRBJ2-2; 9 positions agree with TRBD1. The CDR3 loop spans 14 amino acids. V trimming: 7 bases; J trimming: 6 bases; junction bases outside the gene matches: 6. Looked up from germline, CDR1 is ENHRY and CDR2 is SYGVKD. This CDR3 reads CAITGQGGPGELFF. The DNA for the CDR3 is TGTGCCATCACGGGACAGGGAGGGCCCGGGGAGCTGTTTTTT.

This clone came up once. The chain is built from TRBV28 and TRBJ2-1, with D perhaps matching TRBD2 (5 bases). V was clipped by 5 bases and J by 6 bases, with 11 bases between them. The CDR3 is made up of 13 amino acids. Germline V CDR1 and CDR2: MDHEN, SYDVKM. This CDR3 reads CASSGDYSNEQFF. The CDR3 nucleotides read TGTGCCAGCAGTGGAGACTACTCCAATGAGCAGTTCTTC.

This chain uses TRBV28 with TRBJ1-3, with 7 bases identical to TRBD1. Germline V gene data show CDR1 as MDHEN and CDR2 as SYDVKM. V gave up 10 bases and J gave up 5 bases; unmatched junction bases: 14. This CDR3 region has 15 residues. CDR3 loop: CATQRSDRDRNTIYF. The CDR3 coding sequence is TGTGCCACCCAGCGGAGCGACAGGGACAGAAACACCATATATTTT.

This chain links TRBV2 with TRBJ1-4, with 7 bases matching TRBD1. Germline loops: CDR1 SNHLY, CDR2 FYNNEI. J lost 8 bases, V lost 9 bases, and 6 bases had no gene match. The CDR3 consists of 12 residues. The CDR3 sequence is CARRQGSEKLFF. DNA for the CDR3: TGTGCCAGACGACAGGGTAGCGAAAAACTGTTTTTT.

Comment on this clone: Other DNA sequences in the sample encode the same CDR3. This CDR3 is CASSQPRDRGHEQYF. CDR3 bases: TGCGCCAGCAGCCAACCCCGGGACAGGGGGCACGAGCAGTACTTC. The J gene is TRBJ2-7, the V gene TRBV4-1, with 12 bases lining up with TRBD1. V lost 2 bases and J lost 5; bases outside the gene matches: 4. This CDR3 spans 15 amino acids. From germline, CDR1 is MGHRA and CDR2 YSYEKL.

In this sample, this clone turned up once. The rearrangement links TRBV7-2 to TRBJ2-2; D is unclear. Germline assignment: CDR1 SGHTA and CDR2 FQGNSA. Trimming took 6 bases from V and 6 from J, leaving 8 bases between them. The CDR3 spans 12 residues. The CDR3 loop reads CASSRPAGELFF. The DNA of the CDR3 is TGTGCCAGCAGTCGACCCGCCGGGGAGCTGTTTTTT. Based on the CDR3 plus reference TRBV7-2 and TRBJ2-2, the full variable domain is GAGVSQSPSNKVTEKGKDVELRCDPISGHTALYWYRQSLGQGLEFLIYFQGNSAPDKSGLPSDRFSAERTGGSVSTLTIQRTQQEDSAVYLCASSRPAGELFFGEGSRLTVL.

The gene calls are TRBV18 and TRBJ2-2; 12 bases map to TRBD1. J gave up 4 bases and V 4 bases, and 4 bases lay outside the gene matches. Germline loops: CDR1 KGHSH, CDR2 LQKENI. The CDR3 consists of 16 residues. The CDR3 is CASSRGTGGLTGELFF. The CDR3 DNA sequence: TGTGCCAGCTCACGGGGGACAGGGGGCCTCACCGGGGAGCTGTTTTTT.

The CDR3 sequence: CASSQTLGLAGGHKETQYF. CDR3 DNA sequence: TGTGCCAGCAGCCAGACCCTGGGACTAGCGGGAGGGCATAAGGAGACCCAGTACTTC. This chain uses TRBV7-6 with TRBJ2-5; 16 bases align to TRBD2. V was pared by 5 bases and J by 5 bases, with 14 bases of the junction left unmatched. Per germline, CDR1 SGHVS and CDR2 FNYEAQ. The CDR3 extends over 19 amino acids.

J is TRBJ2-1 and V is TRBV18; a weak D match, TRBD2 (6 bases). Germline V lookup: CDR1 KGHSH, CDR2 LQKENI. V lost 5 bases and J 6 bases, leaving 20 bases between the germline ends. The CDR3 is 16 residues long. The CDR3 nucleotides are TGTGCCAGCTCATCTGAGACTAGGTTCTTCCCCAATGAGCAGTTCTTC. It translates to CASSSETRFFPNEQFF.

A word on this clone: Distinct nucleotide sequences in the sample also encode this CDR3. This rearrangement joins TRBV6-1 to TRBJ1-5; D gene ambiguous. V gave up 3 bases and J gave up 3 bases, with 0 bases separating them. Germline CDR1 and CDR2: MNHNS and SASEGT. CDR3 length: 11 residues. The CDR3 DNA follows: TGTGCCAGCAGTGACAATCAGCCCCAGCATTTT. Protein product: CASSDNQPQHF.

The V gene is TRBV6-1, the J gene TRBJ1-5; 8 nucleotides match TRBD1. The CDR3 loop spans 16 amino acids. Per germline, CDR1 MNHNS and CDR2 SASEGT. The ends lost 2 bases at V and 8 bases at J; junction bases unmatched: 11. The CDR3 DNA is TGTGCCAGCAGTGAACCCACAGGGGGGGCCTCGGAGCCCCAGCATTTT. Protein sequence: CASSEPTGGASEPQHF.

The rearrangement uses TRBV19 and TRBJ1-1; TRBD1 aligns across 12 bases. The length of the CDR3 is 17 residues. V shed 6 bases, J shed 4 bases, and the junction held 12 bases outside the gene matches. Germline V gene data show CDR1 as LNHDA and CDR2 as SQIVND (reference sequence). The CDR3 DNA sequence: TGTGCCAGTAGCAGTTTTGGGACAGGGGGCTACGGCACTGAAGCTTTCTTT. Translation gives CASSSFGTGGYGTEAFF.

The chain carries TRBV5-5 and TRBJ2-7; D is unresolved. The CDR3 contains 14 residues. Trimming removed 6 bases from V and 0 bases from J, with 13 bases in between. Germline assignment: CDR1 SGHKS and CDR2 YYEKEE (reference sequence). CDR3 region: CASNSATDSYEQYF. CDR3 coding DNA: TGTGCCAGCAACTCGGCCACGGACTCCTACGAGCAGTACTTC.

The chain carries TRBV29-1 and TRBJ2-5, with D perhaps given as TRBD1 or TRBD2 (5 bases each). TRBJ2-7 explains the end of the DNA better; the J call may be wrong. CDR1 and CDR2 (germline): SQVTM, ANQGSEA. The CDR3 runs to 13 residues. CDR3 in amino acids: CSVRTGPGYEQYF. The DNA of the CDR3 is TGCAGCGTTCGGACGGGGCCCGGCTACGAGCAGTACTTC.

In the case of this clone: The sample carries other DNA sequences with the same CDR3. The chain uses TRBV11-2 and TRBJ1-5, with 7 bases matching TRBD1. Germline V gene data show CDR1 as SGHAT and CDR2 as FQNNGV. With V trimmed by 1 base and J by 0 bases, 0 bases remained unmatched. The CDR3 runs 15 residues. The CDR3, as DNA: TGTGCCAGCAGCTTAGGACAGGGTAGCAATCAGCCCCAGCATTTT. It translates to CASSLGQGSNQPQHF.

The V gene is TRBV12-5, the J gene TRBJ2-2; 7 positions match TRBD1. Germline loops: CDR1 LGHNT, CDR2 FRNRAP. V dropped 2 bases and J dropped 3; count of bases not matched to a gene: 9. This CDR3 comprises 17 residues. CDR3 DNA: TGTGCTAGTGGTTTGTTACTCCGGGACAGACACACCGGGGAGCTGTTTTTT. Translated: CASGLLLRDRHTGELFF. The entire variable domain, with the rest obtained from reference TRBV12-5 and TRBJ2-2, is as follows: DARVTQTPRHKVTEMGQEVTMRCQPILGHNTVFWYRQTMMQGLELLAYFRNRAPLDDSGMPKDRFSAEMPDATLATLKIQPSEPRDSAVYFCASGLLLRDRHTGELFFGEGSRLTVL.

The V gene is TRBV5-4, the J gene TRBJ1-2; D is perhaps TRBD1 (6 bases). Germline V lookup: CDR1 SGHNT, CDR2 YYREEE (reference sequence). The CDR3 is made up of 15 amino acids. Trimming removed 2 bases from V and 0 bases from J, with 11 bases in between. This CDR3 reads CASSFRDTTNYGYTF. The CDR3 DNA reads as TGTGCCAGCAGCTTTCGGGACACTACTAACTATGGCTACACCTTC.

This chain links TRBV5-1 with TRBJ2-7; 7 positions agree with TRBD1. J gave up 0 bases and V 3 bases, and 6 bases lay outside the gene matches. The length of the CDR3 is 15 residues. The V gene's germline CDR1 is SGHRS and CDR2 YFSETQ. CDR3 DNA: TGCGCCAGCAGCTCCGATGGACAGGACTCCTACGAGCAGTACTTC. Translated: CASSSDGQDSYEQYF. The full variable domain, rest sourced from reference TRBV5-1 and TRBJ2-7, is KAGVTQTPRYLIKTRGQQVTLSCSPISGHRSVSWYQQTPGQGLQFLFEYFSETQRNKGNFPGRFSGRQFSNSRSEMNVSTLELGDSALYLCASSSDGQDSYEQYFGPGTRLTVT.

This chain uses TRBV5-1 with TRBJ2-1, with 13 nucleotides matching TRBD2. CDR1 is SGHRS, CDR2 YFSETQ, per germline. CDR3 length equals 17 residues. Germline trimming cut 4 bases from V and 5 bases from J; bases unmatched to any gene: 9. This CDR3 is CASSRTSGRQIDNEQFF. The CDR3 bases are TGCGCCAGCAGCCGGACTAGCGGGAGACAGATTGACAATGAGCAGTTCTTC.

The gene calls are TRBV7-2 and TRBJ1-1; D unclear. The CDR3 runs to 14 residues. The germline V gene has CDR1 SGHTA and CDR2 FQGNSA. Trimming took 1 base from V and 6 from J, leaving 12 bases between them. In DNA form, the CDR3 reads TGTGCCAGCAGCTTAGAGAGGGCGGTTTCTGAAGCTTTCTTT. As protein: CASSLERAVSEAFF.

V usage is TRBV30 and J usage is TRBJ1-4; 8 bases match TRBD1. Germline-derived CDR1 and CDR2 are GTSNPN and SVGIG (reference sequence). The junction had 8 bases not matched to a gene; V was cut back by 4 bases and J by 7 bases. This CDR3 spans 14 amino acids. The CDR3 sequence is CAWNPGQGGEKLFF. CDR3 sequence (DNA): TGTGCCTGGAATCCCGGACAGGGTGGTGAAAAACTGTTTTTT.

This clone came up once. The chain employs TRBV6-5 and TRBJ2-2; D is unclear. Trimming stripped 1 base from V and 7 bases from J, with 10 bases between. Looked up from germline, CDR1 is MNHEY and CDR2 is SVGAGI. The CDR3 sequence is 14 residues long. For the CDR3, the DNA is TGTGCCAGCAGTTACTTCCCAGTTGGCGGGGAGCTGTTTTTT. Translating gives CASSYFPVGGELFF.

The CDR3 DNA follows: TGTGCCAGCAGTATAACAGGGGGATTGCAGTATTTT. Protein sequence: CASSITGGLQYF. This chain links TRBV28 with TRBJ2-3; TRBD1 aligns across 8 bases. V lost 5 bases to trimming and J lost 11 bases; unmatched junction nucleotides: 6. The CDR3 spans 12 residues. In germline, CDR1 is MDHEN, CDR2 SYDVKM. The entire variable domain, with the rest obtained from reference TRBV28 and TRBJ2-3, is as follows: DVKVTQSSRYLVKRTGEKVFLECVQDMDHENMFWYRQDPGLGLRLIYFSYDVKMKEKGDIPEGYSVSREKKERFSLILESASTNQTSMYLCASSITGGLQYFGPGTRLTVL.

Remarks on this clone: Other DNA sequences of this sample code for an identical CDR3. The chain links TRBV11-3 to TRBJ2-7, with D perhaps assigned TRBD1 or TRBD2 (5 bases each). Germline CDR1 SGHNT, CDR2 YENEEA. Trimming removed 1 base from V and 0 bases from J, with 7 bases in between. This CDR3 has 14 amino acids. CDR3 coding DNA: TGTGCCAGCAGCTTAGGGGGGAGCTCCTACGAGCAGTACTTC. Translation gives CASSLGGSSYEQYF. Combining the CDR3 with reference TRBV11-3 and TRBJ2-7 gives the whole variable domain EAGVVQSPRYKIIEKKQPVAFWCNPISGHNTLYWYLQNLGQGPELLIRYENEEAVDDSQLPKDRFSAERLKGVDSTLKIQPAELGDSAVYLCASSLGGSSYEQYFGPGTRLTVT.

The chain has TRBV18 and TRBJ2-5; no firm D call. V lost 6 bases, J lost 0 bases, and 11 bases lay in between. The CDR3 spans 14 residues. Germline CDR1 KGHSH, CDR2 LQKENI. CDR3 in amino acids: CASSPREYQETQYF. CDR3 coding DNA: TGTGCCAGCTCTCCTCGCGAGTACCAAGAGACCCAGTACTTC.

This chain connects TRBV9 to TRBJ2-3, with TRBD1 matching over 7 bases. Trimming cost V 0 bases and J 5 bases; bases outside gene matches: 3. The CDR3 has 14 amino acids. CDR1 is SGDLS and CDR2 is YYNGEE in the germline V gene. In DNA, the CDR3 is TGTGCCAGCAGCGTAGGGCAGGGGGTAGATACGCAGTATTTT. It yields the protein CASSVGQGVDTQYF.

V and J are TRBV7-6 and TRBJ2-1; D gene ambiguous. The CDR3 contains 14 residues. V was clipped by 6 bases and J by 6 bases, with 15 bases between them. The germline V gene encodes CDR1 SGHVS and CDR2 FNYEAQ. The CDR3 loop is CASSPTGRINEQFF. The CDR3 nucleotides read TGTGCCAGCAGTCCTACTGGACGGATCAATGAGCAGTTCTTC.

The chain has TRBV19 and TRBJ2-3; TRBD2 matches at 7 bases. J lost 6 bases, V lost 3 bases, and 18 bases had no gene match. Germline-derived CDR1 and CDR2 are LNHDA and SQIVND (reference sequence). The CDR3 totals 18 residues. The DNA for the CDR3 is TGTGCCAGTAGTATTCTGTCCACCCCACTAGCGTCAATGGATACGCAGTATTTT. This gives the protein CASSILSTPLASMDTQYF.

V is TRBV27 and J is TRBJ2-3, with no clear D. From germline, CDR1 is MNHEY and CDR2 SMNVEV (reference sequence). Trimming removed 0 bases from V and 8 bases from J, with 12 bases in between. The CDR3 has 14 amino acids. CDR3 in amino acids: CASSLSRLTLTQYF. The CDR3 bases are TGTGCCAGCAGTTTATCGAGGCTAACACTTACGCAGTATTTT.